These 3 T cell receptor beta chains came from one sample sequenced in a study of blood T cell repertoires in COVID-19. Using immunoSEQ multiplex PCR, the repertoire was profiled, and TCRdb retains in-frame clones only, with some absent. The sample has some 95,000 clones; about 80% are singletons. The sequencing sample was made of peripheral blood. The source of these receptors is a man between 65 and 80 years old with acute or convalescent COVID-19.

The rearrangement uses TRBV30 and TRBJ2-7; TRBD2 matches at 14 bases. This CDR3 is built from 20 residues. Germline V CDR1 and CDR2: GTSNPN, SVGIG (reference sequence). Unmatched junction bases numbered 17, after V lost 0 bases and J lost 4 bases. The chain's CDR3 is CAWSVLGREGTSGRKYEQYF. DNA of the CDR3: TGTGCCTGGAGTGTTCTGGGACGCGAAGGGACTAGCGGGAGAAAGTACGAGCAGTACTTC.

This clone turned up a few times. CDR3 in DNA: TGTGCCAGCTCACCACCGGAACTAGCGGGAGGCGAGCAGTACTTC. This gives the protein CASSPPELAGGEQYF. The chain links TRBV18 to TRBJ2-7; 12 bases match TRBD2. From germline, CDR1 is KGHSH and CDR2 LQKENI. The junction had 3 bases not matched to a gene; V was cut back by 0 bases and J by 6 bases. CDR3 length: 15 amino acids.

The chain combines TRBV6-5 with TRBJ1-5; 8 positions agree with TRBD1. The junction had 6 bases not matched to a gene; V was cut back by 6 bases and J by 5 bases. The CDR3 is made up of 14 amino acids. Germline assignment: CDR1 MNHEY and CDR2 SVGAGI. CDR3 protein: CASRMRQGYQPQHF. The CDR3 DNA reads as TGTGCCAGCAGGATGCGACAGGGGTATCAGCCCCAGCATTTT.